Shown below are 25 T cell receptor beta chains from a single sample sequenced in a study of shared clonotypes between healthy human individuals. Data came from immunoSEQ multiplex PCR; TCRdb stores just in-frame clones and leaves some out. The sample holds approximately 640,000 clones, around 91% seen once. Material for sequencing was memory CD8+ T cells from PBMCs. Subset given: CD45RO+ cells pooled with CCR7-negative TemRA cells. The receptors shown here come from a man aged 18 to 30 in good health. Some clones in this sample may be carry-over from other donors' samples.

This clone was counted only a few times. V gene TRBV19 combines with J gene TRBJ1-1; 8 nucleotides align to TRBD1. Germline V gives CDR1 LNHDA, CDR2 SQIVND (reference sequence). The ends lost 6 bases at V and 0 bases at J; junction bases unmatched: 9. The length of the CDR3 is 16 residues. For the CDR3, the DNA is TGTGCCAGTAGGACAGCGGGACAGGACATGAACACTGAAGCTTTCTTT. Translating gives CASRTAGQDMNTEAFF.

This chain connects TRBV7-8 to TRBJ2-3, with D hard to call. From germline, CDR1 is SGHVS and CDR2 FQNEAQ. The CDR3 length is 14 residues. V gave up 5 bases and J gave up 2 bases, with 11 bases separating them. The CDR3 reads CASSPWATTDTQYF. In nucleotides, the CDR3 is TGTGCCAGCAGCCCCTGGGCTACCACAGATACGCAGTATTTT. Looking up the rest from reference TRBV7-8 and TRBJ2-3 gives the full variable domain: GAGVSQSPRYKVAKRGQDVALRCDPISGHVSLFWYQQALGQGPEFLTYFQNEAQLDKSGLPSDRFFAERPEGSVSTLKIQRTQQEDSAVYLCASSPWATTDTQYFGPGTRLTVL.

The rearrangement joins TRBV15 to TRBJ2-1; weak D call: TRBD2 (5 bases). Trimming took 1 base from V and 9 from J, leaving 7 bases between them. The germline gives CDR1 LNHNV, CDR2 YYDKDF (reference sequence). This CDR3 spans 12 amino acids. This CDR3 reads CATSRGEGEQFF. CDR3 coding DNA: TGTGCCACCAGCAGAGGAGAGGGTGAGCAGTTCTTC.

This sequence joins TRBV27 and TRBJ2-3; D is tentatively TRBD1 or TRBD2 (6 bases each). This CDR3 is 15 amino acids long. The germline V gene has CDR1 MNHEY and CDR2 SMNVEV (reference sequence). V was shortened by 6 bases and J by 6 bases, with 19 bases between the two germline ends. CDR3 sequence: CASSARRPGADTQYF. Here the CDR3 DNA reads TGTGCCAGCAGCGCTAGACGTCCGGGGGCGGATACGCAGTATTTT.

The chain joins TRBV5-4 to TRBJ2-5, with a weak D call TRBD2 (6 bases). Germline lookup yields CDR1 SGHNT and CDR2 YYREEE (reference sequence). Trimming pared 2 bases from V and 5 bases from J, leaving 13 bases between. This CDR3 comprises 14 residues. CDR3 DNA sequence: TGTGCCAGCAGCTTTCGGACTACAGATGAGACCCAGTACTTC. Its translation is CASSFRTTDETQYF. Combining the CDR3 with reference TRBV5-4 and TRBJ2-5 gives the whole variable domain ETGVTQSPTHLIKTRGQQVTLRCSSQSGHNTVSWYQQALGQGPQFIFQYYREEENGRGNFPPRFSGLQFPNYSSELNVNALELDDSALYLCASSFRTTDETQYFGPGTRLLVL.

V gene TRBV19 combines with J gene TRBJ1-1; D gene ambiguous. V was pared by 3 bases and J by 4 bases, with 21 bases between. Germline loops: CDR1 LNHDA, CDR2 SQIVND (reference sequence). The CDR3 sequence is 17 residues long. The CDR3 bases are TGTGCCAGTAGTATCCCGTTTAGTGGTGATCCTATCACTGAAGCTTTCTTT. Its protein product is CASSIPFSGDPITEAFF.

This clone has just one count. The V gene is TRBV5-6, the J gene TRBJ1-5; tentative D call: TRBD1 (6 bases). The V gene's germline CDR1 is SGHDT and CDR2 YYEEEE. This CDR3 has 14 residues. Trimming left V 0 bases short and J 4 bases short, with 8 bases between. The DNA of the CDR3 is TGTGCCAGCAGCTTGGGGGGGGCGAATCAGCCCCAGCATTTT. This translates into CASSLGGANQPQHF.

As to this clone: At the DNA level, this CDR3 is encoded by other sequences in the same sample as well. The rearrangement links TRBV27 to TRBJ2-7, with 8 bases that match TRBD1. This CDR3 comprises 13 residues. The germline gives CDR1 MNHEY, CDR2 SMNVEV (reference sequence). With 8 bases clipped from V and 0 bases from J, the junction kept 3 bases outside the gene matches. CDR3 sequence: CASAQGGSYEQYF. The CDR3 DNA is TGTGCCAGCGCACAGGGGGGCTCCTACGAGCAGTACTTC.

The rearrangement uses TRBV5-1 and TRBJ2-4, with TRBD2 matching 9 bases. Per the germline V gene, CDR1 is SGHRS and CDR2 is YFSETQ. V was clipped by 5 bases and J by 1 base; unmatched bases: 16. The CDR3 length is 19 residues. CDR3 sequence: CASRRVWWLAGRAKNIQYF. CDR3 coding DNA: TGCGCCAGCAGGCGCGTCTGGTGGCTAGCGGGACGGGCCAAAAACATTCAGTACTTC.

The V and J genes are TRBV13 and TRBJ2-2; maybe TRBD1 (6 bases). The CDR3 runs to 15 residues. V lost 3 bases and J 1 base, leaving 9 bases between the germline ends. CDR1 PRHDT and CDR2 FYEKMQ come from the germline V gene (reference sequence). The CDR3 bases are TGTGCCAGCAGCTTGCTGGGACAGAACACCGGGGAGCTGTTTTTT. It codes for CASSLLGQNTGELFF.

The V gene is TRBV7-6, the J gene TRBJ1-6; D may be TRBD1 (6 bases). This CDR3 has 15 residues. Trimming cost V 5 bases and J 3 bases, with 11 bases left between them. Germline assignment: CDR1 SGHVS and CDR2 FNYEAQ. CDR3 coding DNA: TGTGCCAGCAGCGCGGACAGAGTCTATAATTCACCCCTCCACTTT. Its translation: CASSADRVYNSPLHF.

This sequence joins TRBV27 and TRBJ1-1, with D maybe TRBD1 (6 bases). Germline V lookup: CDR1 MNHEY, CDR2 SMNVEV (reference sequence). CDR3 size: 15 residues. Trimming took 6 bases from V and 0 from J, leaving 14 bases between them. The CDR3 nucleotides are TGTGCCAGCAGCTCCTACGACAGGCTGAACACTGAAGCTTTCTTT. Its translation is CASSSYDRLNTEAFF.

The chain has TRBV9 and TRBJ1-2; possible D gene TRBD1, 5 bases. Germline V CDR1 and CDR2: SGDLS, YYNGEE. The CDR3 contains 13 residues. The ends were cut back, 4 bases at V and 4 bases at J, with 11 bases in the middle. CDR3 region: CASSPSGTYGYTF. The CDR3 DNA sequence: TGTGCCAGCAGCCCGTCCGGGACCTATGGCTACACCTTC.

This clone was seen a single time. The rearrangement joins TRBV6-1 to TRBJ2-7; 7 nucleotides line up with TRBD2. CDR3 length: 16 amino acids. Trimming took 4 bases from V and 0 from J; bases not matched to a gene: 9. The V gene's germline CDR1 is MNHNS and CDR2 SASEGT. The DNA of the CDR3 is TGTGCCAGCAGTGTGCCCCCCACTAGCGTCTCCTACGAGCAGTACTTC. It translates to CASSVPPTSVSYEQYF.

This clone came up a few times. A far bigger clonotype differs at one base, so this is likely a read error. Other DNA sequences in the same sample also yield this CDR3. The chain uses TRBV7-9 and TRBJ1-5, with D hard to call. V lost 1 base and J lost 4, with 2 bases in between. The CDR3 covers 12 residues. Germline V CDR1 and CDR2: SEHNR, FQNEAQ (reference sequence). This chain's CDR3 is CASSLGNQPQHF. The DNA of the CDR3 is TGTGCCAGCAGCTTAGGGAATCAGCCCCAGCATTTT.

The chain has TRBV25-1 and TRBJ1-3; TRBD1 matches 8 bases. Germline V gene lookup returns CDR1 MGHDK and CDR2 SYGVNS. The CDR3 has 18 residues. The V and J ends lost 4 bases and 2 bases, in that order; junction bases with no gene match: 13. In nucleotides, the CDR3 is TGTGCCAGCAGTGGCGGGCCAGGGGGCATTGAACCTGGAAACACCATATATTTT. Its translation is CASSGGPGGIEPGNTIYF.

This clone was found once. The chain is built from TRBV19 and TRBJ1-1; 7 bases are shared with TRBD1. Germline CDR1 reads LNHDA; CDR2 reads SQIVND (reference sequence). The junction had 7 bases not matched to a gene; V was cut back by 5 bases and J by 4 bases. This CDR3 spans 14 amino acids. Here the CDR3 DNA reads TGTGCCAGTAGTGTCCGACAGGGTTTCACTGAAGCTTTCTTT. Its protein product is CASSVRQGFTEAFF. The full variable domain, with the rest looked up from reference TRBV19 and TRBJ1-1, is DGGITQSPKYLFRKEGQNVTLSCEQNLNHDAMYWYRQDPGQGLRLIYYSQIVNDFQKGDIAEGYSVSREKKESFPLTVTSAQKNPTAFYLCASSVRQGFTEAFFGQGTRLTVV.

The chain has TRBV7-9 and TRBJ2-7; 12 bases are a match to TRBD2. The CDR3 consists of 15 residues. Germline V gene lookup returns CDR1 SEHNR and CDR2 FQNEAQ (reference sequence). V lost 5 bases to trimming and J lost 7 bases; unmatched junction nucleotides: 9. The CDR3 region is CASSPRLAGALEQYF. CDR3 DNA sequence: TGTGCCAGCAGCCCAAGACTAGCGGGAGCACTTGAGCAGTACTTC. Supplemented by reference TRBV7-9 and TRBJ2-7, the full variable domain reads DTGVSQNPRHKITKRGQNVTFRCDPISEHNRLYWYRQTLGQGPEFLTYFQNEAQLEKSRLLSDRFSAERPKGSFSTLEIQRTEQGDSAMYLCASSPRLAGALEQYFGPGTRLTVT.

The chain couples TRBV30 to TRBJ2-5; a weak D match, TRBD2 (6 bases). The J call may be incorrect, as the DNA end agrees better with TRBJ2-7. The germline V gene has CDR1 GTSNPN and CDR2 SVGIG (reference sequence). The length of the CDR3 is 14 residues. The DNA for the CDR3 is TGTGCCTGGAGTAGGGGTAGCGGAGCCTACGAGCAGTACTTC. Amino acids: CAWSRGSGAYEQYF.

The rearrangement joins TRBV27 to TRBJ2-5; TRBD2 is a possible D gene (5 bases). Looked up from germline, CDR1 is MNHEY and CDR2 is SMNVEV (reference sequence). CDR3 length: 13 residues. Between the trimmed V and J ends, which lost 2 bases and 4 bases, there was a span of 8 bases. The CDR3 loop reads CASSLIRGETQYF. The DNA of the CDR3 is TGTGCCAGCAGTTTAATCCGGGGAGAGACCCAGTACTTC.

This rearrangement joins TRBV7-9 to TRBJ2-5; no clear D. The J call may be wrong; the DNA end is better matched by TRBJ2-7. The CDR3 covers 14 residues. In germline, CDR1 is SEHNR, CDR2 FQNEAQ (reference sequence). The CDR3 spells CASSPVGENYEQYF. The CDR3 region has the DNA TGTGCCAGCAGTCCCGTTGGGGAAAACTACGAGCAGTACTTC.

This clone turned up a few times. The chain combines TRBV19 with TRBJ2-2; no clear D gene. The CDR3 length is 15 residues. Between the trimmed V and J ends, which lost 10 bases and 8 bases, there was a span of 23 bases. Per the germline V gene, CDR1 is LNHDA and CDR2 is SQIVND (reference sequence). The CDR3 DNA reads TGTGCCACCATACGGTCAGCCCACACCAGTGGGGAGCTGTTTTTT. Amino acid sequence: CATIRSAHTSGELFF.

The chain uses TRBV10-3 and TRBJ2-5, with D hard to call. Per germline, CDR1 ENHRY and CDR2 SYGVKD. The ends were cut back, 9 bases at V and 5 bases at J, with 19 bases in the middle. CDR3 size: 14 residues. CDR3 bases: TGTGCCATGGTAAAGGTAGGGAATGGGGAGACCCAGTACTTC. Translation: CAMVKVGNGETQYF.

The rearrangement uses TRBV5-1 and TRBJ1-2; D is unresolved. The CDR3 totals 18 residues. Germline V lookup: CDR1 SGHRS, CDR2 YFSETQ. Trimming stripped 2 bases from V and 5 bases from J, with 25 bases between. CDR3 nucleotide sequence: TGCGCCAGCAGCTTCATGGGTGGGCAGGACCTTTCTAGGTATGGCTACACCTTC. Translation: CASSFMGGQDLSRYGYTF.

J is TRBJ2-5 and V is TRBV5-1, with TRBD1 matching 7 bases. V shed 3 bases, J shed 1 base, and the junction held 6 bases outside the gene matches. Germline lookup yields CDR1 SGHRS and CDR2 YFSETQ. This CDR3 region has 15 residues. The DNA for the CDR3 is TGCGCCAGCAGCTGGGGAACAGGGGCCCAAGAGACCCAGTACTTC. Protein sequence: CASSWGTGAQETQYF. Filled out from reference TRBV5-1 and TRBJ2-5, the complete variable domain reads KAGVTQTPRYLIKTRGQQVTLSCSPISGHRSVSWYQQTPGQGLQFLFEYFSETQRNKGNFPGRFSGRQFSNSRSEMNVSTLELGDSALYLCASSWGTGAQETQYFGPGTRLLVL.